This TCR beta chain was sequenced for a study of blood T cells in healthy people across ages. General observations from the study: The unknown donor CMV status may have confounded expanded clonotype changes. Roughly linearly, TCR beta diversity per million T cells fell as age increased.

A J-beta primer mix and a sample-barcoded 5' primer were used in a second PCR of about 7 to 12 cycles. The authors tagged each cDNA molecule using a template-switch adaptor with 12 random nucleotides. From the 5' RACE reads, TCRdb called clonotypes with MiXCR, one entry per CDR3 protein. The sample has roughly 1.5 million distinct CDR3 sequences, approximately 43% seen once; the top ten hold approximately 4.1%. This CDR3 spans 15 amino acids. CDR1 MNHEY and CDR2 SMNVEV come from the germline V gene (reference sequence). Total RNA was isolated from each sample in quantities of at least 6 micrograms. About this clonotype itself: Its antigen is as yet unknown.

Input material: blood. The receptor's source is a woman aged 18-30 years in good health. The V and J genes are TRBV27 and TRBJ2-1, with D uncertain. The J call may not be correct, given that the DNA end is closer to TRBJ2-7. Here the CDR3 DNA reads TGTGCCAGCAGTTTAAGGCGGTTGTTCTACAATGAGCAGTACTTC. As protein: CASSLRRLFYNEQYF.